This TCR beta chain was recovered during a study of T cell changes during pregnancy in multiple sclerosis. Trimming removed 2 bases from V and 5 bases from J, with 12 bases in between. The CDR3 loop spans 14 amino acids. CDR1 and CDR2 from the germline V gene are MDHEN and SYDVKM. The protocol was immunoSEQ multiplex PCR, while the TCRdb copy is restricted to in-frame clones and leaves out a portion. This table holds about 46,000 clones, more than 85% found once. The TCR was taken from a female donor with multiple sclerosis, enrolled in a pregnancy study. The chain is built from TRBV28 and TRBJ1-1; D gene ambiguous. The sample consisted of CD4+ T cells from peripheral blood mononuclear cells, taken after pregnancy. This CDR3 reads CASSLIGGRTEAFF. CDR3 nucleotide sequence: TGTGCCAGCAGTTTAATCGGAGGTAGGACTGAAGCTTTCTTT.